These T cell receptor beta chains were read from a single sample in a study of control samples from healthy donors and cancer patients. Using immunoSEQ multiplex PCR, the repertoire was profiled, and TCRdb retains in-frame clones only, with some absent. The data hold approximately 100,000 clones, with roughly 89% observed a single time. Sequencing was carried out using blood. The source of these receptors is a man aged 25 to 40 in good health. CDR3s include the opening cysteine and the closing phenylalanine or tryptophan. Fields, in order: J gene, D gene, CDR3 length, clone size, V gene, CDR3 DNA, CDR3 protein. A D gene is named only where the DNA matches it firmly. Not all rows give a size; the values are once, few, many and, for expanded clones, a class.

TRBJ2-5 | TRBD1 | 15 | NA | TRBV15 | TGTGCCACCAGCATGGACAGGGGGATCATAGAGACCCAGTACTTC | CATSMDRGIIETQYF
TRBJ1-2 | NA | 13 | NA | TRBV10-3 | TGTGCCATCCAGGGAGCAGATTACTATGGCTACACCTTC | CAIQGADYYGYTF
TRBJ1-3 | NA | 15 | NA | TRBV18 | TGTGCCAGCTCACGCTCCGGGCAGGATTTAAACACCATATATTTT | CASSRSGQDLNTIYF
TRBJ1-2 | NA | 15 | NA | TRBV5-6 | TGTGCCAGCAGCTTAACACCAACCCCTAACTATGGCTACACCTTC | CASSLTPTPNYGYTF
TRBJ1-1 | NA | 17 | NA | TRBV15 | TGTGCCACCAGCAGAGCCCGTACTTTAGCGACGAACACTGAAGCTTTCTTT | CATSRARTLATNTEAFF
TRBJ1-1 | NA | 11 | NA | TRBV12-5 | TGTGCTAGTGGTTTGTTCGCTGAAGCTTTCTTT | CASGLFAEAFF
TRBJ2-7 | TRBD1 | 13 | NA | TRBV27 | TGTGCCAGCAGCTACGATACAGGGGCCGAGCAGTACTTC | CASSYDTGAEQYF
TRBJ2-1 | TRBD2 | 18 | NA | TRBV19 | TGTGCCAGTAGTATAGCATCGGGACTAGCGGGATTGTACAATGAGCAGTTCTTC | CASSIASGLAGLYNEQFF
TRBJ1-5 | NA | 17 | NA | TRBV24-1 | TGTGCCACCAGTGATTTGCTTAGGGGCGGGTGCAATCAGCCCCAGCATTTT | CATSDLLRGGCNQPQHF
TRBJ2-2 | NA | 13 | NA | TRBV29-1 | TGCAGCGTTGTTACAGTGAACACCGGGGAGCTGTTTTTT | CSVVTVNTGELFF
TRBJ1-1 | NA | 16 | NA | TRBV25-1 | TGTGCCAGCAGTGGACCCTTAACCCGGGGGCGTACTGAAGCTTTCTTT | CASSGPLTRGRTEAFF
TRBJ2-2 | TRBD2 | 13 | NA | TRBV7-9 | TGTGCCAGCCCTCTTCCTAGCGGGGGGGAGCTGTTTTTT | CASPLPSGGELFF
TRBJ2-1 | NA | 13 | NA | TRBV6-2/TRBV6-3 | TGTGCCAGCAGTTACGTCCTGTACAATGAGCAGTTCTTC | CASSYVLYNEQFF
TRBJ2-1 | NA | 15 | NA | TRBV5-5 | TGTGCCAGCAGCTGGGATGGGGGTCCTCAATTTGAGCAGTTCTTC | CASSWDGGPQFEQFF
TRBJ1-1 | NA | 12 | NA | TRBV15 | TGTGCCACCAGCAGAGTCGACACTGAAGCTTTCTTT | CATSRVDTEAFF
TRBJ1-2 | NA | 15 | NA | TRBV19 | TGTGCCAGTACCCCACCCTTGGGGGCTAACTATGGCTACACCTTC | CASTPPLGANYGYTF
TRBJ2-7 | NA | 12 | NA | TRBV3-1/TRBV3-2 | TGTGCCAGCGGGACTTCAACCTACGAGCAGTACTTC | CASGTSTYEQYF
TRBJ1-1 | NA | 18 | NA | TRBV2 | TGTGCCAGCAGTGGAATCGTGAGCGGGTACAGGAGGAACACTGAAGCTTTCTTT | CASSGIVSGYRRNTEAFF
TRBJ1-6 | NA | 17 | NA | TRBV19 | TGTGCCAGTAGTTCCCCTGGGTTGAGCTCCTATAATTCACCCCTCCACTTT | CASSSPGLSSYNSPLHF
TRBJ2-1 | NA | 15 | NA | TRBV11-2 | TGTGCCAGCAGCCCCGCTGGTGGGAGATACAATGAGCAGTTCTTC | CASSPAGGRYNEQFF
TRBJ2-1 | NA | 14 | NA | TRBV11-3 | TGTGCCAGCAGTGACGGGACTGCTTACAATGAGCAGTTCTTC | CASSDGTAYNEQFF
TRBJ2-3 | NA | 12 | once | TRBV5-6 | TGTGCCAGCAGCTTGGAGTTTAATACGCAGTATTTT | CASSLEFNTQYF
TRBJ1-1 | NA | 14 | NA | TRBV11-2 | TGTGCCAGCAGCTTATGGGGCGGGAACACTGAAGCTTTCTTT | CASSLWGGNTEAFF
TRBJ1-2 | TRBD1 | 14 | NA | TRBV23-1 | TGCGCCAGCAGTCCGCAGACAGGGTGCTATGGCTACACCTTC | CASSPQTGCYGYTF
TRBJ2-7 | NA | 14 | NA | TRBV7-8 | TGTGCCAGCAGCTTAGGAACAGGCTTCTACGAGCAGTACTTC | CASSLGTGFYEQYF
TRBJ2-3 | NA | 13 | NA | TRBV28 | TGTGCCAGCAGTTTGGGTAACACAGATACGCAGTATTTT | CASSLGNTDTQYF
TRBJ1-1 | NA | 11 | NA | TRBV25-1 | TGTGCCAGCAGAATAACAGGGCGAGCTTTCTTT | CASRITGRAFF
TRBJ2-1 | NA | 11 | NA | TRBV4-2 | TGTGCCAGCAGCCATGTCAATGAGCAGTTCTTC | CASSHVNEQFF
TRBJ2-2 | NA | 18 | NA | TRBV11-2 | TGTGCCAGCAGCCCCCAAACTTGGCATCCGACGAGCACCGGGGAGCTGTTTTTT | CASSPQTWHPTSTGELFF
TRBJ1-1 | TRBD1 | 17 | NA | TRBV30 | TGTGCCTGGACCACGGGACAGGCAAAAAGGGGTTGGACTGAAGCTTTCTTT | CAWTTGQAKRGWTEAFF
TRBJ1-1 | NA | 14 | NA | TRBV3-1/TRBV3-2 | TGTGCCAGCAGCCGGCGGGGAGACTCCTTTGAAGCTTTCTTT | CASSRRGDSFEAFF
TRBJ2-7 | NA | 17 | NA | TRBV28 | TGTGCCAGCAGTTCGGGCGCATCCGGGACTGGATCCTACGAGCAGTACTTC | CASSSGASGTGSYEQYF